This TCR beta chain was recorded in a study of CD8+CD57+ T cells in acquired aplastic anemia. At the level of the study: Average CD4+ read depth in healthy donors was 10 million to 12 million reads.

The study profiled TCR beta VDJ and CDR3 using genomic DNA as template. TCRdb re-derived calls from the reads in MiXCR, one entry per CDR3 protein. The data hold around 190,000 distinct CDR3 sequences, with 60% to 65% observed a single time. The sequenced sample was sorted CD4+, CD8+, or CD8+CD57+ T cells (not recorded which) from PBMCs. The clonotype comes from a human donor in good health.

The CDR3, as DNA: TGTGCCAGTACCCCGTCGGCCAATCAGCCCCAGCATTTT. This codes for CASTPSANQPQHF. V usage is TRBV19 and J usage is TRBJ1-5; D not certain. The CDR3 length is 13 residues. Between the trimmed V and J ends, which lost 7 bases and 3 bases, there was a span of 10 bases. Per the germline V gene, CDR1 is LNHDA and CDR2 is SQIVND (reference sequence).